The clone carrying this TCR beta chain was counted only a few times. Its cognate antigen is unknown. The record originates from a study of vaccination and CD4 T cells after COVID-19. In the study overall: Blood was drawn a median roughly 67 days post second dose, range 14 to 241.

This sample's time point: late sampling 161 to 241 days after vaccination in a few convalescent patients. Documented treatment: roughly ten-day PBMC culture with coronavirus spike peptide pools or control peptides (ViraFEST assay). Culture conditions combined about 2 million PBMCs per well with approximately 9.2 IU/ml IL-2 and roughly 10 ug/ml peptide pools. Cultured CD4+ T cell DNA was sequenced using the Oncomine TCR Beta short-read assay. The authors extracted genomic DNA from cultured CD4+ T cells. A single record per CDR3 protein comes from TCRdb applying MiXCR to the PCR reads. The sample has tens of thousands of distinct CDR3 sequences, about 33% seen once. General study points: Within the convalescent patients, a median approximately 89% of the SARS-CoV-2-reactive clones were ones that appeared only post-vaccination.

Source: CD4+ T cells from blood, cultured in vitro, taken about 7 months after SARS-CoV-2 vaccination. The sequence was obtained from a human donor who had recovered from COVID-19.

CDR3 nucleotide sequence: TGTGCCAGCAGCTCCCTCGGGACAGACAACTATGGCTACACCTTC. Amino acid sequence: CASSSLGTDNYGYTF. The chain has TRBV6-1 and TRBJ1-2; TRBD1 agrees at 7 bases. Per germline, CDR1 MNHNS and CDR2 SASEGT. The CDR3 spans 15 residues. V was clipped by 6 bases and J by 2 bases; unmatched bases: 9.